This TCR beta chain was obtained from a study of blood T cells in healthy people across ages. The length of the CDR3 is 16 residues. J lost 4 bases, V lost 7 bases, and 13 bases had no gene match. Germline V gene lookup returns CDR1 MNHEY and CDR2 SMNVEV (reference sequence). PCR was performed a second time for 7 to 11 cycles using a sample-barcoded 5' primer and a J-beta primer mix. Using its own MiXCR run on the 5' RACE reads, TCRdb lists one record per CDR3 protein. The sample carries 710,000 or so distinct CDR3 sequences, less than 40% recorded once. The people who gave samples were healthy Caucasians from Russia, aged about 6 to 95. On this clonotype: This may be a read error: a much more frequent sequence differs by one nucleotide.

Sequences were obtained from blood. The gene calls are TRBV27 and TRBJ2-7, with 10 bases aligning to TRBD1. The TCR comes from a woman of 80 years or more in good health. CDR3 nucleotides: TGTGCCAGCACGTCACTCGGGACAGGGGACTCATACGAGCAGTACTTC. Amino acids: CASTSLGTGDSYEQYF.